This T cell receptor (beta chain) was identified during a study of T cell repertoires in cytomegalovirus infection. In the study overall: The study used recently identified HLA-C-restricted and well-studied HLA-B-restricted CMV epitopes. Shared public TCR beta signatures pointed to both CMV infection and a matching HLA type. Study-wide points: Predominance within the ex vivo response was attributable to HLA-C-restricted CMV-specific TCR beta clonotypes.

This clonotype was seen a few times. What it recognizes is unknown. TCRdb analysed the reads with MiXCR anew, one entry per CDR3 protein. Of fewer than 1,000,000 distinct CDR3 sequences in the sample, approximately 33% were seen once. Looked up from germline, CDR1 is SGHNT and CDR2 is YYREEE (reference sequence). The CDR3 consists of 13 residues. The germline V and J ends were trimmed by 0 bases and 8 bases, with 11 bases remaining between them. The starting material was cultured CD8+ T cells from PBMCs, obtained from culture after CMV antigen stimulation. This clonotype originated in a human donor in good health (CMV status not recorded). Some clones in this sample may be carry-over from other donors' samples. The chain links TRBV5-4 to TRBJ1-2; D remains unclear. The CDR3 coding sequence is TGTGCCAGCAGCTTGGGCGCCGTAAAAGGCTACACCTTC. Translating gives CASSLGAVKGYTF.